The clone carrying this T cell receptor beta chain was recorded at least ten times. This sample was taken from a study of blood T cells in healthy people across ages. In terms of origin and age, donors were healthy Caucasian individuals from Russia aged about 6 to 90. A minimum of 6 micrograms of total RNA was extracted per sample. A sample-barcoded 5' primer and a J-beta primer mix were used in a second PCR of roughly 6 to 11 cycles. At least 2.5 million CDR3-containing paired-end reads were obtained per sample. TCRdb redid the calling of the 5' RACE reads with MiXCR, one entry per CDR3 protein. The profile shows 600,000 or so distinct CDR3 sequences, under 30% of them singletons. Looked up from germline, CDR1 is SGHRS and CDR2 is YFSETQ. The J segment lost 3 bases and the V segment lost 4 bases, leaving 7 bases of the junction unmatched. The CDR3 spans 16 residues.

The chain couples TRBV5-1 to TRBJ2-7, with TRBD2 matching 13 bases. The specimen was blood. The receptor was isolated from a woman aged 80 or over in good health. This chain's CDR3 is CASSSGLAGADYEQYF. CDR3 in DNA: TGCGCCAGCAGCAGCGGACTAGCGGGGGCCGACTACGAGCAGTACTTC.